This paragraph covers one TCR beta chain sequence. Its antigen is undetermined. Libraries for TCRalpha and TCRbeta carried sample barcodes and unique molecular identifiers via 5'RACE. TCRdb re-analysed the 5' RACE reads in MiXCR, keeping a single row per CDR3 protein. Of 130,000 to 150,000 distinct CDR3 sequences in the sample, over 15% were seen once. The source of the sample is a study of T-cell memory formation after mild COVID-19. Findings and caveats of the study: Mainly CM and EM harbored the contracting CD4+ clones; mainly EMRA harbored the CD8+ ones. Later expanders leaned CD4+, whereas day 15 to 85 contracting clones were balanced CD4/CD8.

The germline CDR1 and CDR2 sequences are SGHKS and YYEKEE (reference sequence). Trimming took 9 bases from V and 3 from J, leaving 15 bases between them. CDR3 size: 13 residues. Sequencing used PBMCs or a T cell subset sorted from them (not recorded which). This receptor was obtained from an adult woman who had mild COVID-19 (a few samples of this study predate the infection). Cell type and time point are not known. The chain carries TRBV5-5 and TRBJ1-2; possible D gene TRBD1, 5 bases. CDR3 region: CATGTGTDYGYTF. The CDR3, as DNA: TGTGCCACTGGGACCGGGACGGACTATGGCTACACCTTC.